This T cell receptor beta chain was found in a study of sequential checkpoint blockade in melanoma. The table came from immunoSEQ multiplex PCR; TCRdb's copy has only in-frame clones and leaves some out. The table includes some 6,000 clones, 55% to 60% detected once. This clone turned up a few times. Treatment indicated: randomized to nivolumab then ipilimumab (arm A) or the reverse (arm B). DNA-damaging chemotherapy had not been given to any patient beforehand. The CDR3 is 15 amino acids. V trimming: 4 bases; J trimming: 2 bases; junction bases outside the gene matches: 6. Germline-derived CDR1 and CDR2 are SGDLS and YYNGEE.

Here the sequenced sample was CD8+ T cells sorted from blood (inferred from file names), taken from a patient given nivolumab and ipilimumab in sequence. This sequence joins TRBV9 and TRBJ2-1; 7 nucleotides line up with TRBD1. The TCR sequence derives from a human donor with melanoma. Here the CDR3 reads CASSPGQEAYNEQFF. The CDR3 region has the DNA TGTGCCAGCAGCCCCGGACAGGAAGCCTACAATGAGCAGTTCTTC.